The clone carrying this TCR beta chain showed up just once. These data come from a study of cytomegalovirus exposure and HLA in healthy donors. PCR amplification relied on 60 Vbeta primers (plus 13 Jbeta primers). Assay: immunoSEQ multiplex PCR; the TCRdb copy retains only in-frame clones and omits some. Of around 74,000 clones detected, approximately 78% appear once; the ten largest clones hold approximately 3.7%. Per the germline V gene, CDR1 is MNHEY and CDR2 is SVGAGI. The V gene lost 0 bases and the J gene lost 1 base, with 13 bases spanning the gap. There are 16 residues in the CDR3. The chain links TRBV6-5 to TRBJ2-7; D possibly corresponds to TRBD1 (6 bases). Sequences were obtained from PBMCs. The TCR sequence derives from a man in his forties in good health and CMV-seronegative. CDR3 DNA: TGTGCCAGCAGTTACTCGACAGGCCCCCGTTCCTACGAGCAGTACTTC. It yields the protein CASSYSTGPRSYEQYF.